This TCR beta chain appears in the sequencing data of a study of shared clonotypes between healthy human individuals. The germline V gene encodes CDR1 SGHAT and CDR2 FQNNGV. This CDR3 has 15 residues. The V end was cut by 4 bases, the J end by 4 bases, with 16 bases between. Using immunoSEQ multiplex PCR, the repertoire was profiled, and TCRdb retains in-frame clones only, with some absent. The sample contains over a million clones, approximately 80% of which appear only once. Sequencing was performed on memory CD4+ T cells from PBMCs. Specified subset: CD45RA-negative fraction. The rearrangement joins TRBV11-2 to TRBJ1-2; unclear D gene. This sequence was found in a man between 18 and 35 years old in good health. Some clones in this sample may be carry-over from other donors' samples. The CDR3 DNA follows: TGTGCCAGCAGCTCAAGGGCAGGATTAGGCTATGGCTACACCTTC. Protein sequence: CASSSRAGLGYGYTF.